Listed below are T cell receptor beta chains from one sample, sequenced in a study of cytomegalovirus exposure and HLA in healthy donors. TCRdb keeps only in-frame clones here, not all; method: immunoSEQ multiplex PCR. Of 100,000 to 120,000 clones in the sample, 60% to 85% were seen once. The source material was PBMCs. Receptors were obtained from a woman aged 30 to 39 in good health and CMV-seronegative. Each CDR3 is given with its conserved first and last residue. Each record gives: J gene, V gene, D gene, clone size, CDR3 length, CDR3 DNA, CDR3 protein. The D gene is left open where the match is weak. Clone size is stated in some rows and not others, as once, few, many or a class when expanded.

J gene: TRBJ2-5
V gene: TRBV7-8
D gene: TRBD2
clone size: NA
CDR3 length: 15
CDR3 DNA: TGTGCCAGCACCTCGACTAGCGGGCACCAAGAGACCCAGTACTTC
CDR3 protein: CASTSTSGHQETQYF

J gene: TRBJ2-5
V gene: TRBV15
D gene: TRBD2
clone size: NA
CDR3 length: 15
CDR3 DNA: TGTGCCACCAGCAGCAGGACTAGCGGGAGGGAGACCCAGTACTTC
CDR3 protein: CATSSRTSGRETQYF

J gene: TRBJ1-2
V gene: TRBV20-1
D gene: NA
clone size: NA
CDR3 length: 11
CDR3 DNA: TGCAGTGCTACTACGGGGTATGGCTACACCTTC
CDR3 protein: CSATTGYGYTF

J gene: TRBJ1-5
V gene: TRBV30
D gene: TRBD1
clone size: NA
CDR3 length: 14
CDR3 DNA: TGTGCCTGGAGTGTAGGACAGGGATGGCGGCCCCAGCATTTT
CDR3 protein: CAWSVGQGWRPQHF

J gene: TRBJ2-7
V gene: TRBV6-1
D gene: NA
clone size: NA
CDR3 length: 13
CDR3 DNA: TGTGCCAGCAGTATGAGGGATGCCTACGAGCAGTACTTC
CDR3 protein: CASSMRDAYEQYF

J gene: TRBJ2-1
V gene: TRBV18
D gene: TRBD1
clone size: few
CDR3 length: 15
CDR3 DNA: TGTGCCAGCTCACCAACCGGGACAGGCTACAATGAGCAGTTCTTC
CDR3 protein: CASSPTGTGYNEQFF

J gene: TRBJ1-2
V gene: TRBV5-6
D gene: TRBD1
clone size: NA
CDR3 length: 17
CDR3 DNA: TGTGCCAGCAGCTTGGATGGGGGCAGGGGGCAACCGGGTGGCTACACCTTC
CDR3 protein: CASSLDGGRGQPGGYTF

J gene: TRBJ2-1
V gene: TRBV7-2
D gene: TRBD2
clone size: NA
CDR3 length: 16
CDR3 DNA: TGTGCCAGCAGCTTATTCGGGACTAGCGGGAGGAATGAGCAGTTCTTC
CDR3 protein: CASSLFGTSGRNEQFF

J gene: TRBJ1-1
V gene: TRBV30
D gene: NA
clone size: NA
CDR3 length: 13
CDR3 DNA: TGTGCCTGGAGTGTTTCCCGGAACACTGAAGCTTTCTTT
CDR3 protein: CAWSVSRNTEAFF

J gene: TRBJ2-7
V gene: TRBV6-1
D gene: TRBD1
clone size: NA
CDR3 length: 14
CDR3 DNA: TGTGCCAGCAGTGAGAGGACAGGGGGCTACGAGCAGTACTTC
CDR3 protein: CASSERTGGYEQYF

J gene: TRBJ1-1
V gene: TRBV4-3
D gene: NA
clone size: NA
CDR3 length: 13
CDR3 DNA: TGCGCCAGCAGCCAAGTCTTAGCAAAGGAAGCTTTCTTT
CDR3 protein: CASSQVLAKEAFF

J gene: TRBJ1-1
V gene: TRBV27
D gene: NA
clone size: NA
CDR3 length: 13
CDR3 DNA: TGTGCCAGCAGTTTATCCTTTAACACTGAAGCTTTCTTT
CDR3 protein: CASSLSFNTEAFF

J gene: TRBJ2-2
V gene: TRBV29-1
D gene: NA
clone size: NA
CDR3 length: 15
CDR3 DNA: TGCAGCGTTGTCGGGGGTAGTACGAACACCGGGGAGCTGTTTTTT
CDR3 protein: CSVVGGSTNTGELFF

J gene: TRBJ2-3
V gene: TRBV25-1
D gene: TRBD2
clone size: few
CDR3 length: 16
CDR3 DNA: TGTGCCAGCAGCCTCTTCCTAGCGGGAGAGCGAGATACGCAGTATTTT
CDR3 protein: CASSLFLAGERDTQYF

J gene: TRBJ2-1
V gene: TRBV10-3
D gene: NA
clone size: NA
CDR3 length: 17
CDR3 DNA: TGTGCCATCAGTGAGAAAAGCCAGGGGGGCTCCTACAATGAGCAGTTCTTC
CDR3 protein: CAISEKSQGGSYNEQFF

J gene: TRBJ2-3
V gene: TRBV9
D gene: TRBD2
clone size: NA
CDR3 length: 15
CDR3 DNA: TGTGCCAGCAGCGTAGCAGCGGGAGGGCCAAATACGCAGTATTTT
CDR3 protein: CASSVAAGGPNTQYF

J gene: TRBJ2-5
V gene: TRBV6-1
D gene: NA
clone size: NA
CDR3 length: 14
CDR3 DNA: TGTGCCAGCAGTGAACGGCGACAGAAAGAGACCCAGTACTTC
CDR3 protein: CASSERRQKETQYF

J gene: TRBJ2-5
V gene: TRBV5-4
D gene: TRBD2
clone size: once
CDR3 length: 16
CDR3 DNA: TGTGCCAGCAGCTCCGACGGAGCTAGCGGGAGTGAGACCCAGTACTTC
CDR3 protein: CASSSDGASGSETQYF

J gene: TRBJ1-2
V gene: TRBV4-3
D gene: TRBD1
clone size: NA
CDR3 length: 14
CDR3 DNA: TGCGCCAGCAGCCAAGACAGGGGGACCTATGGCTACACCTTC
CDR3 protein: CASSQDRGTYGYTF

J gene: TRBJ2-7
V gene: TRBV19
D gene: NA
clone size: NA
CDR3 length: 13
CDR3 DNA: TGTGCCAGTACCCGCGGGCAGGGGTACGAGCAGTACTTC
CDR3 protein: CASTRGQGYEQYF

J gene: TRBJ1-4
V gene: TRBV5-6
D gene: TRBD1
clone size: NA
CDR3 length: 14
CDR3 DNA: TGTGCCAGCAGCCCGGGGACAGTCCATGAAAAACTGTTTTTT
CDR3 protein: CASSPGTVHEKLFF

J gene: TRBJ2-1
V gene: TRBV28
D gene: TRBD2
clone size: NA
CDR3 length: 13
CDR3 DNA: TGTGCCAGCAGTTCCTACCCGGAGACTAGCTGCTTCTTC
CDR3 protein: CASSSYPETSCFF

J gene: TRBJ2-7
V gene: TRBV6-6
D gene: TRBD2
clone size: NA
CDR3 length: 16
CDR3 DNA: TGTGCCAGCAGACTAGCGCAAAAATCTCTCTCCTACGAGCAGTACTTC
CDR3 protein: CASRLAQKSLSYEQYF

J gene: TRBJ1-2
V gene: TRBV5-4
D gene: TRBD1
clone size: NA
CDR3 length: 15
CDR3 DNA: TGTGCCAGCAGCTTGCCGGGACAGGGGGCGCTTGGCTACACCTTC
CDR3 protein: CASSLPGQGALGYTF

J gene: TRBJ2-3
V gene: TRBV29-1
D gene: TRBD1
clone size: NA
CDR3 length: 14
CDR3 DNA: TGCAGCGTTGGGACAGGGACGGTTACAGATACGCAGTATTTT
CDR3 protein: CSVGTGTVTDTQYF

J gene: TRBJ2-7
V gene: TRBV27
D gene: NA
clone size: NA
CDR3 length: 11
CDR3 DNA: TGTGCCAGCAGTTTGGGGGGCGAGCAGTACTTC
CDR3 protein: CASSLGGEQYF

J gene: TRBJ2-7
V gene: TRBV4-1
D gene: TRBD1
clone size: once
CDR3 length: 13
CDR3 DNA: TGCGCCAGCAGCCATGACAGGGACTACGAGCAGTACTTC
CDR3 protein: CASSHDRDYEQYF

J gene: TRBJ1-1
V gene: TRBV7-2
D gene: NA
clone size: NA
CDR3 length: 16
CDR3 DNA: TGTGCCAGCAGCTTTGGCCACCGAACGGGGAACACTGAAGCTTTCTTT
CDR3 protein: CASSFGHRTGNTEAFF

J gene: TRBJ2-3
V gene: TRBV29-1
D gene: NA
clone size: few
CDR3 length: 14
CDR3 DNA: TGCAGCGCCGGAAGACCCCGGGGTACAGATACGCAGTATTTT
CDR3 protein: CSAGRPRGTDTQYF

J gene: TRBJ1-1
V gene: TRBV13
D gene: NA
clone size: NA
CDR3 length: 13
CDR3 DNA: TGTGCCAGCAGCTTAAGCGTTAACACTGAAGCTTTCTTT
CDR3 protein: CASSLSVNTEAFF

J gene: TRBJ2-7
V gene: TRBV5-6
D gene: TRBD1
clone size: NA
CDR3 length: 13
CDR3 DNA: TGTGCCAGCAGCCGGGACAGATCACACGAGCAGTACTTC
CDR3 protein: CASSRDRSHEQYF

J gene: TRBJ2-3
V gene: TRBV29-1
D gene: NA
clone size: NA
CDR3 length: 17
CDR3 DNA: TGCAGCGTTGAATCTGGGCTAGGCGCGGGTCACACAGATACGCAGTATTTT
CDR3 protein: CSVESGLGAGHTDTQYF

J gene: TRBJ2-7
V gene: TRBV6-6
D gene: TRBD1
clone size: NA
CDR3 length: 15
CDR3 DNA: TGTGCCAGCAGTAACGGACAGGGGGCGGTCTACGAGCAGTACTTC
CDR3 protein: CASSNGQGAVYEQYF

J gene: TRBJ1-6
V gene: TRBV5-1
D gene: TRBD1
clone size: NA
CDR3 length: 16
CDR3 DNA: TGCGCCAGCAGCTTGGGACAGGGGCCCTATAATTCACCCCTCCACTTT
CDR3 protein: CASSLGQGPYNSPLHF

J gene: TRBJ2-6
V gene: TRBV4-3
D gene: NA
clone size: few
CDR3 length: 15
CDR3 DNA: TGCGCCAGCAGCCCAGACCTCTCTGGGGCCAACGTCCTGACTTTC
CDR3 protein: CASSPDLSGANVLTF

J gene: TRBJ1-5
V gene: TRBV4-3
D gene: TRBD1
clone size: NA
CDR3 length: 19
CDR3 DNA: TGCGCCAGCAGCCAAGAGACCGGGACAGGGGGCATTGGAAATCAGCCCCAGCATTTT
CDR3 protein: CASSQETGTGGIGNQPQHF

J gene: TRBJ2-5
V gene: TRBV9
D gene: NA
clone size: NA
CDR3 length: 14
CDR3 DNA: TGTGCCAGCAGCTCCCGAGACTACCAAGAGACCCAGTACTTC
CDR3 protein: CASSSRDYQETQYF

J gene: TRBJ1-2
V gene: TRBV13
D gene: NA
clone size: NA
CDR3 length: 14
CDR3 DNA: TGTGCCAGCAGCTCCCAGGGACACAACTATGGCTACACCTTC
CDR3 protein: CASSSQGHNYGYTF

J gene: TRBJ1-2
V gene: TRBV6-5
D gene: NA
clone size: NA
CDR3 length: 14
CDR3 DNA: TGTGCCAGCAGTTCGGCGGGTCCAAGCTATGGCTACACCTTC
CDR3 protein: CASSSAGPSYGYTF

J gene: TRBJ2-2
V gene: TRBV30
D gene: NA
clone size: NA
CDR3 length: 14
CDR3 DNA: TGTGCCTGGAGTGTTACAATAGGCACCGGGGAGCTGCTTTTT
CDR3 protein: CAWSVTIGTGELLF

J gene: TRBJ2-5
V gene: TRBV2
D gene: TRBD2
clone size: NA
CDR3 length: 13
CDR3 DNA: TGTGCCAGCAGGGGACTAGTTGGGGAGACCCAGTACTTC
CDR3 protein: CASRGLVGETQYF

J gene: TRBJ2-7
V gene: TRBV5-4
D gene: TRBD1
clone size: NA
CDR3 length: 15
CDR3 DNA: TGTGCCAGCAGCTTACCAGCCCAGGGGGTCTACGAGCAGTACTTC
CDR3 protein: CASSLPAQGVYEQYF

J gene: TRBJ1-1
V gene: TRBV30
D gene: TRBD1
clone size: NA
CDR3 length: 13
CDR3 DNA: TGTGCCTGGGGGGACAGGGGACACACTGAAGCTTTCTTT
CDR3 protein: CAWGDRGHTEAFF

J gene: TRBJ2-5
V gene: TRBV4-3
D gene: NA
clone size: NA
CDR3 length: 14
CDR3 DNA: TGCGCCAGCAGCCAAGTGGCGGGCCAAGAGACCCAGTACTTC
CDR3 protein: CASSQVAGQETQYF

J gene: TRBJ1-2
V gene: TRBV5-1
D gene: NA
clone size: NA
CDR3 length: 14
CDR3 DNA: NA
CDR3 protein: CASSSSTANYGYTF

J gene: TRBJ1-4
V gene: TRBV7-9
D gene: NA
clone size: NA
CDR3 length: 14
CDR3 DNA: TGTGCCAGCAGCACCCACAGGGTTAGTGAAAAACTGTTTTTT
CDR3 protein: CASSTHRVSEKLFF

J gene: TRBJ2-7
V gene: TRBV18
D gene: TRBD2
clone size: NA
CDR3 length: 14
CDR3 DNA: TGTGCCAGCTCACCCCAAGGGACTAGAGACGAGCAGTACTTC
CDR3 protein: CASSPQGTRDEQYF

J gene: TRBJ1-5
V gene: TRBV15
D gene: NA
clone size: NA
CDR3 length: 14
CDR3 DNA: TGTGCCACCAGCAGAGAAGGCCCAGGGCAGCCCCAGCATTTT
CDR3 protein: CATSREGPGQPQHF

J gene: TRBJ1-5
V gene: TRBV5-6
D gene: NA
clone size: NA
CDR3 length: 13
CDR3 DNA: TGTGCCAGCAGTTATAATACAGGGCGGAACGAGCATTTT
CDR3 protein: CASSYNTGRNEHF

J gene: TRBJ1-1
V gene: TRBV6-4
D gene: NA
clone size: NA
CDR3 length: 14
CDR3 DNA: TGTGCCAGCAGCGAGACAGTGTCCCAAGGGGGAGCTTTCTTT
CDR3 protein: CASSETVSQGGAFF

J gene: TRBJ1-2
V gene: TRBV6-5
D gene: TRBD1
clone size: NA
CDR3 length: 13
CDR3 DNA: TGTGCCAGCAGTCGGGACAGCAACTATGGCTACACCTTC
CDR3 protein: CASSRDSNYGYTF

J gene: TRBJ2-5
V gene: TRBV6-6
D gene: NA
clone size: NA
CDR3 length: 16
CDR3 DNA: TGTGCCAGCAGTTACTCGCAGGGGATGCCCACCAAGACCCAGTACTTC
CDR3 protein: CASSYSQGMPTKTQYF

J gene: TRBJ2-6
V gene: TRBV29-1
D gene: TRBD1
clone size: NA
CDR3 length: 16
CDR3 DNA: TGCAGCGTTGCCCCCAGACAGGGAGCAGGGGCCAACGTCCTGACTTTC
CDR3 protein: CSVAPRQGAGANVLTF

J gene: TRBJ2-5
V gene: TRBV28
D gene: TRBD2
clone size: few
CDR3 length: 15
CDR3 DNA: TGTGCCAGCAGTTTTGTGACTAGCGGGCATGAGACCCAGTACTTC
CDR3 protein: CASSFVTSGHETQYF

J gene: TRBJ2-4
V gene: TRBV30
D gene: NA
clone size: NA
CDR3 length: 16
CDR3 DNA: TGTGCCTGGAGTGTACATTCTAGCCTAGGCAAAAACATTCAGTACTTC
CDR3 protein: CAWSVHSSLGKNIQYF

J gene: TRBJ2-5
V gene: TRBV7-2
D gene: NA
clone size: NA
CDR3 length: 14
CDR3 DNA: TGTGCCAGCAGCTTAGCGGGAGGTGAAGAGACCCAGTACTTC
CDR3 protein: CASSLAGGEETQYF

J gene: TRBJ2-3
V gene: TRBV2
D gene: TRBD2
clone size: NA
CDR3 length: 18
CDR3 DNA: TGTGCCAGCAGTGAGCACCTCGGACTAGCTCTTAGCACAGATACGCAGTATTTT
CDR3 protein: CASSEHLGLALSTDTQYF

J gene: TRBJ1-1
V gene: TRBV29-1
D gene: TRBD1
clone size: NA
CDR3 length: 14
CDR3 DNA: TGCAGCGTTAGCCCGGGGACAGGGAACACTGAAGCTTTCTTT
CDR3 protein: CSVSPGTGNTEAFF

J gene: TRBJ1-4
V gene: TRBV13
D gene: NA
clone size: NA
CDR3 length: 15
CDR3 DNA: TGTGCCAGCCTCCAGTGGGGGGCAACTAATGAAAAACTGTTTTTT
CDR3 protein: CASLQWGATNEKLFF